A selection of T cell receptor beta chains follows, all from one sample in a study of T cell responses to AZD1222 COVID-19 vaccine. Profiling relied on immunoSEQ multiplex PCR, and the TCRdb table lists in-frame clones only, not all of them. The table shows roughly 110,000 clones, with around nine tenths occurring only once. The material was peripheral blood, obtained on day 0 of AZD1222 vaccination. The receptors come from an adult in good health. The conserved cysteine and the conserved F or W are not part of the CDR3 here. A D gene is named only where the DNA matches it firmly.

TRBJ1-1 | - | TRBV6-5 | ASGRTEAF
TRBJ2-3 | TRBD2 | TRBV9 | ASSVAGTSGGERDTQY
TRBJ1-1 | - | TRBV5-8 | ASSPYVGFGTEAF
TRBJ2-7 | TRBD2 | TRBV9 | ASSVSSGGSYEQY
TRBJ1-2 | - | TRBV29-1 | SVVLQPPSL
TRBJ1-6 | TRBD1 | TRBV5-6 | ASSPEGTVNSPLH
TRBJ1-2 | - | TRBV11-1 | ASSLRRGGYGYT
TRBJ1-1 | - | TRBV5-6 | ASSLGGALRLKNTEAF
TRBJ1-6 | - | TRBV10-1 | ASSQDGSSYNSPLH
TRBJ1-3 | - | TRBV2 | ASSEPRSGNTIY
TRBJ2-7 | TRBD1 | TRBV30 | AWGAGGGEQY
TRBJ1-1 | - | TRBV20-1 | SASKVPDMNTEAF
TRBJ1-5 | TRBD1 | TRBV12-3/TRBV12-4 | ASNYRGDQPQH
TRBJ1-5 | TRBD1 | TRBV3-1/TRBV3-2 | ASSQDAGGNQPQH
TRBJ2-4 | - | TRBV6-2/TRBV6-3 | ASSYVARGDQY
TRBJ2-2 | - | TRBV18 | ASSPPGGGGTGELF
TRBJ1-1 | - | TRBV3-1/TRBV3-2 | ASSHKKNTEAF
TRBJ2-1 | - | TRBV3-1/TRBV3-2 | ASSQGRTHYNEQF
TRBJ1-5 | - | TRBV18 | ASSSAGNNQPQH
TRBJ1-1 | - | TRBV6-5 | ASSYRVYAEAF
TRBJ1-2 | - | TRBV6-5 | ASSPNRVAGYT
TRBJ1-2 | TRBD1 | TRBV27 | ASRTGTALYGYT
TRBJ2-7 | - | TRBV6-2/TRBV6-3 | ASSHNVYEQY
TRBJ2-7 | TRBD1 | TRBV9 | ASSAEGQALYEQY
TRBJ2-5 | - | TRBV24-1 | ATSDPRGGQETQY
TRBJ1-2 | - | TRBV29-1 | SVEGGAGGYT
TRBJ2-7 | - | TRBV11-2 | ASSLQTGTSYEQY
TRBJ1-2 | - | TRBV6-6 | ASVAGANYGYT
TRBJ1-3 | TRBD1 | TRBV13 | ASRGRQGPAGNTIY
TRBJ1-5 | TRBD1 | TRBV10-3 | AISDGQEYSNQPQH
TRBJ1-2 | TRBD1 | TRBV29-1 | SVVRGDFGYT
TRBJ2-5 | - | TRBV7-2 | ASSLSGSKETQY
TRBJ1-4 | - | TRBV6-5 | ASGEGTDNEKLF
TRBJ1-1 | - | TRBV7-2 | ASKGDPNTEAF
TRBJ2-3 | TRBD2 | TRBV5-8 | ASEPGGRTDTQY
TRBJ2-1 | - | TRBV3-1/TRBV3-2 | ASSQDWGGASGNEQF
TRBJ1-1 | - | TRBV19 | ASSPVRDYDTEAF
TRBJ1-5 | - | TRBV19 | ATGITGLSNQPQH
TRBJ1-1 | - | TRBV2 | ASRGTNRLNTEAF
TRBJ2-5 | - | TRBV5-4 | ASSLGRGSWY
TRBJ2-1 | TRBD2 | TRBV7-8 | ASSLPAGGYNEQF
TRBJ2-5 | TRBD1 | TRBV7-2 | ASSQGQASKETQY
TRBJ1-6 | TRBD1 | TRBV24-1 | ATSDLQGARGSPLH
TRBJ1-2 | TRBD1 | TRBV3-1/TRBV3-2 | ASSQQDRGRNGYT
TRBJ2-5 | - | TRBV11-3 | ASSFRHNQETQY
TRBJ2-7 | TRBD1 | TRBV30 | ALRGQSFAYEQY
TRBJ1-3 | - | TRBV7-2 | ASSSGQGIITGNTIY
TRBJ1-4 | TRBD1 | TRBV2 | ATLDRNNEKLF
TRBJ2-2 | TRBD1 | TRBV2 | ASSEPGGQITSGELF
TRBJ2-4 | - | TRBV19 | ASSSPGDKNIQY
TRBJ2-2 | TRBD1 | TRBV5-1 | ASSPRQGADGELF
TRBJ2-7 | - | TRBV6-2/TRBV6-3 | ASSATLHEQY
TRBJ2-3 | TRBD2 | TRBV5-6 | ASSQGLAADTQY
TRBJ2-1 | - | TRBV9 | ASSVVDYSYNEQF